This T cell receptor beta chain was profiled in a study of blood T cell repertoires in COVID-19. V dropped 5 bases and J dropped 4 bases, with 9 bases sitting between them. Per germline, CDR1 LNHDA and CDR2 SQIVND (reference sequence). This CDR3 region has 12 residues. The cohort comprised adults aged roughly 18 to 95 years residing in 20 to 25 US areas. Sequencing used immunoSEQ multiplex PCR; TCRdb keeps in-frame clones, though not all of them. The sample yields over 300,000 clones, roughly 90% seen once. The source is a woman aged 30 to 39 with acute COVID-19. The gene calls are TRBV19 and TRBJ2-7; no firm D call. The sequenced sample consisted of PBMCs or T cells enriched from blood (not recorded which). The CDR3 spells CASSYDTYEQYF. The CDR3 region has the DNA TGTGCCAGTAGTTACGACACTTACGAGCAGTACTTC.